The 15 T cell receptor beta chains presented below share a single source sample, sequenced in a study of beta chain features in type 1 diabetes. Their antigen targets remain unknown. Expressed TCRB transcripts were sequenced after all isolated RNA was converted to cDNA. Measured with immunoSEQ multiplex PCR; TCRdb has only the in-frame clones, and not every one. Altogether 140,000 or so clones are present, about 13% being singletons, with the ten largest covering about 1.3%. Study conclusions and caveats: Shortening of TCRB CDR3s, moderate but significant, appeared in all four CD4+ subsets of Type 1 diabetes patients.

Material: central memory CD4+ T cells from blood. The receptors shown here come from a man aged 18 to 29 with type 1 diabetes.

The chain carries TRBV6-5 and TRBJ2-7, with 8 bases identical to TRBD1. The junction had 5 bases not matched to a gene; V was cut back by 2 bases and J by 2 bases. The germline gives CDR1 MNHEY, CDR2 SVGAGI. This CDR3 has 15 amino acids. The CDR3 bases are TGTGCCAGCAGTTACGCACAGGGGGAGACCTACGAGCAGTACTTC. Encoded protein: CASSYAQGETYEQYF.

V usage is TRBV11-2 and J usage is TRBJ1-1; 7 nucleotides line up with TRBD1. The trim removed 5 bases at V and 0 bases at J, leaving 3 bases unmatched. This CDR3 has 14 residues. Germline loops: CDR1 SGHAT, CDR2 FQNNGV. CDR3: CASSIQGMNTEAFF. Written as DNA, the CDR3 is TGTGCCAGCAGCATACAGGGGATGAACACTGAAGCTTTCTTT.

Note on this clone: A far bigger clonotype differs at one base, so this is likely a read error. The CDR3 nucleotides are TGTGCCAGCAGCTTAACAGGGCAGGGTGAGCAGTACTTC. This codes for CASSLTGQGEQYF. The J gene is TRBJ2-7, the V gene TRBV7-2; D is possibly TRBD1 (6 bases). The V gene's germline CDR1 is SGHTA and CDR2 FQGNSA. V gave up 2 bases and J gave up 7 bases, with 12 bases separating them. This CDR3 comprises 13 residues.

In this sample, this clone turned up a few times. The chain is built from TRBV18 and TRBJ2-5; tentative D call: TRBD1 (6 bases). Trimming pared 2 bases from V and 5 bases from J, leaving 18 bases between. Germline CDR1 KGHSH, CDR2 LQKENI. The CDR3 length is 16 residues. The CDR3 DNA reads as TGTGCCAGCTCACCATCTACAGGGACCCTCGGGGAGACCCAGTACTTC. As protein: CASSPSTGTLGETQYF.

V and J are TRBV7-2 and TRBJ1-4, with D hard to call. V was clipped by 3 bases and J by 5 bases, with 13 bases between them. CDR3 length: 15 residues. The germline V gene encodes CDR1 SGHTA and CDR2 FQGNSA. The CDR3 bases are TGTGCCAGCAGCTTGCCGGCGCCCAGGAATGAAAAACTGTTTTTT. Encoded protein: CASSLPAPRNEKLFF. Supplemented by reference TRBV7-2 and TRBJ1-4, the full variable domain reads GAGVSQSPSNKVTEKGKDVELRCDPISGHTALYWYRQSLGQGLEFLIYFQGNSAPDKSGLPSDRFSAERTGGSVSTLTIQRTQQEDSAVYLCASSLPAPRNEKLFFGSGTQLSVL.

This chain joins TRBV7-2 and TRBJ1-2, with D tentatively TRBD1 (5 bases). The germline V gene has CDR1 SGHTA and CDR2 FQGNSA. This CDR3 comprises 17 residues. With 1 base removed from V and 0 bases from J, the gap between germline ends came to 15 bases. CDR3 nucleotides: TGTGCCAGCAGCTTAGTGGCCAGGGTAGAGGCTAACTATGGCTACACCTTC. Translated: CASSLVARVEANYGYTF.

The chain uses TRBV7-9 and TRBJ2-4, with 11 positions matching TRBD1. Germline V gene data show CDR1 as SEHNR and CDR2 as FQNEAQ (reference sequence). The CDR3 consists of 15 residues. With 5 bases clipped from V and 2 bases from J, the junction kept 2 bases outside the gene matches. The CDR3 sequence: CASSGQGASKNIQYF. The CDR3 DNA reads as TGTGCCAGCAGCGGACAGGGGGCTTCCAAAAACATTCAGTACTTC.

The chain has TRBV10-3 and TRBJ2-2, with TRBD1 matching over 7 bases. The CDR3 contains 13 residues. The trim removed 8 bases at V and 4 bases at J, leaving 4 bases unmatched. The germline V gene has CDR1 ENHRY and CDR2 SYGVKD. The CDR3 DNA sequence: TGTGCCATCGGGCCAGGGGGCACCGGGGAGCTGTTTTTT. The encoded protein is CAIGPGGTGELFF.

V usage is TRBV4-2 and J usage is TRBJ1-2, with a tentative D call TRBD1 (6 bases). Germline lookup yields CDR1 LGHNA and CDR2 YNFKEQ. V was trimmed by 0 bases and J by 3 bases, leaving 14 bases between them. The CDR3 extends over 16 amino acids. CDR3 sequence (DNA): TGTGCCAGCAGCCAAGATGGGGGGGGCGCAGACTATGGCTACACCTTC. Protein sequence: CASSQDGGGADYGYTF.

The V gene is TRBV6-6, the J gene TRBJ2-2; D not resolved. Trimming took off 8 bases at V and 6 bases at J, with 10 bases between the two ends. The CDR3 spans 12 residues. Germline V gene data show CDR1 as MNHNY and CDR2 as SVGAGI (reference sequence). Here the CDR3 DNA reads TGTGCCAGCGGTCGTCAGTCCGGGGAGCTGTTTTTT. Translation: CASGRQSGELFF.

There are many counts of this clone. DNA of the CDR3: TGTGCCAGCAGCCAAGTCGGCGGCGCGGGCATAGGCGATACGCAGTATTTT. This encodes CASSQVGGAGIGDTQYF. The V gene is TRBV14, the J gene TRBJ2-3; tentative D call: TRBD2 (5 bases). Trimming pared 1 base from V and 6 bases from J, leaving 20 bases between. The CDR3 has 17 amino acids. From germline, CDR1 is SGHDN and CDR2 FVKESK.

This clone was observed many times. The chain is built from TRBV28 and TRBJ2-1; D not resolved. The CDR3 spans 12 residues. CDR1 is MDHEN and CDR2 is SYDVKM in the germline V gene. Trimming pared 7 bases from V and 7 bases from J, leaving 11 bases between. CDR3 sequence: CASTPRLNEQFF. The CDR3 coding sequence is TGTGCCAGCACGCCTCGGCTGAATGAGCAGTTCTTC.

The rearrangement joins TRBV11-3 to TRBJ2-5; D is undetermined. Trimming removed 1 base at V and 5 bases at J, with 11 bases between. This CDR3 spans 14 amino acids. The germline CDR1 and CDR2 sequences are SGHNT and YENEEA. In DNA form, the CDR3 reads TGTGCCAGCAGCTTAGGCCAGGTCCGGGAGACCCAGTACTTC. The encoded protein is CASSLGQVRETQYF.

The genes are TRBV2 and TRBJ2-5, with 8 bases aligning to TRBD2. CDR1 SNHLY and CDR2 FYNNEI come from the germline V gene. Losses at the gene ends were 8 bases for V and 7 bases for J; bases not matched to a gene: 9. This CDR3 contains 13 residues. Here the CDR3 DNA reads TGTGCCAGCGTCACTAGCGGCTTTGTGACCCAGTACTTC. This codes for CASVTSGFVTQYF.

V is TRBV14 and J is TRBJ1-6, with D tentatively TRBD1 (5 bases). V lost 1 base and J lost 5, with 9 bases in between. This CDR3 is built from 15 residues. The germline gives CDR1 SGHDN, CDR2 FVKESK. The CDR3 DNA follows: TGTGCCAGCAGCCAAGGGCCGGGGGATAATTCACCCCTCCACTTT. Translating it yields CASSQGPGDNSPLHF.